This TCR beta chain appears in the sequencing data of a study of T cells after yellow fever vaccination. Findings and caveats of the study: Faster peaking, at day 5 versus 15, marked a secondary response that was weaker.

A note on this clonotype: No antigen is known for it.

In germline, CDR1 is SEHNR, CDR2 FQNEAQ (reference sequence). The CDR3 has 14 amino acids. The V end was cut by 4 bases, the J end by 4 bases, with 13 bases between. TCRdb reanalysed the 5' RACE reads using MiXCR and keeps one entry per CDR3 protein. The table lists fewer than 650,000 distinct CDR3 sequences, less than 25% of them singletons. The receptor comes from a man younger than 35 who received the YFV17D yellow fever vaccine. V is TRBV7-9 and J is TRBJ1-2; maybe TRBD1 (6 bases). Sequences were derived from PBMCs, sampled roughly 23 days after the first yellow fever vaccination. The CDR3 spells CASSWETGTYGYTF. DNA of the CDR3: TGTGCCAGCAGCTGGGAAACAGGGACCTATGGCTACACCTTC.